This T cell receptor beta chain was sequenced during a study of neurological immune-mediated disorders. Study details: Within the group of approximately 35 multiple sclerosis patients, about 30 were relapsing-remitting, while 3 were secondary progressive.

Synthesis of cDNA was carried out by template-switch 5'RACE. The reaction used 10-nucleotide random UMIs. Over 180 million TCR-beta sequences, together covering 15-18 subjects, were produced by every individual sequencing run that was carried out. TCRdb recomputed calls from the 5' RACE reads with MiXCR, one row per CDR3 protein. This sample has about 55,000 distinct CDR3 sequences, with roughly 4.3% found just once. This CDR3 contains 15 residues. V was shortened by 2 bases and J by 5 bases, with 13 bases between the two germline ends. Germline values: CDR1 MNHEY, CDR2 SVGAGI. The receptor's source is a man in his fifties or sixties with multiple sclerosis. V usage is TRBV6-5 and J usage is TRBJ1-5, with a possible D match to TRBD1 (6 bases). The sequencing input was PBMCs. CDR3 region: CASSYRGQSHQPQHF. The CDR3 nucleotides are TGTGCCAGCAGTTACCGTGGACAGAGCCATCAGCCCCAGCATTTT.